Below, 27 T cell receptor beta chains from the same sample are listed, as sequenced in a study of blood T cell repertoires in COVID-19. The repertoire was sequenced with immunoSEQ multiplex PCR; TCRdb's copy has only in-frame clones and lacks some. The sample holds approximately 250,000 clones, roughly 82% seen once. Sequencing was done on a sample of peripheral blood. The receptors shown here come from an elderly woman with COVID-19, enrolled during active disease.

The CDR3, as DNA: TGCGCCAGCAGCTCCGGACAGTTCTATGGCTACACCTTC. This gives the protein CASSSGQFYGYTF. The rearrangement joins TRBV5-1 to TRBJ1-2; the D gene is possibly TRBD1 (6 bases). Germline V gene data show CDR1 as SGHRS and CDR2 as YFSETQ. CDR3 length: 13 amino acids. V gave up 3 bases and J gave up 4 bases, with 10 bases separating them.

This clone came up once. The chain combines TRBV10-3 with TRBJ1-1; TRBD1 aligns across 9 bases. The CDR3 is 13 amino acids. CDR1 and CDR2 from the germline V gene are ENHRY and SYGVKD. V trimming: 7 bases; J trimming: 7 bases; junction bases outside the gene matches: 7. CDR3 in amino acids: CAITPDRGSEAFF. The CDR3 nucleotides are TGTGCCATCACCCCGGACAGGGGTAGTGAAGCTTTCTTT.

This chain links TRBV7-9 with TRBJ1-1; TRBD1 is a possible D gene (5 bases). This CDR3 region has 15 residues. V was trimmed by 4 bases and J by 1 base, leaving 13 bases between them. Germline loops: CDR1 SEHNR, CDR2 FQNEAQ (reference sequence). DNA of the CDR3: TGTGCCAGCAGCTCCACTGGGGCTTGGAACACTGAAGCTTTCTTT. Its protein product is CASSSTGAWNTEAFF.

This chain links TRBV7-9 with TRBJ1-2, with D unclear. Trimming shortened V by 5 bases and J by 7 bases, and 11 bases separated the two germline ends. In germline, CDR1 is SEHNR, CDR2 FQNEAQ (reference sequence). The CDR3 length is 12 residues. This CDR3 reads CASSPLAGGYTF. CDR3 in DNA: TGTGCCAGCAGCCCATTGGCAGGTGGCTACACCTTC.

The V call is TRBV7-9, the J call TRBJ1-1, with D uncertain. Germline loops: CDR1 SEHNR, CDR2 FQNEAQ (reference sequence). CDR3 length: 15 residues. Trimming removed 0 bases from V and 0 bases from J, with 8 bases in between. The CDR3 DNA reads TGTGCCAGCAGCTTAGCTGAGGGCCTGAACACTGAAGCTTTCTTT. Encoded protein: CASSLAEGLNTEAFF.

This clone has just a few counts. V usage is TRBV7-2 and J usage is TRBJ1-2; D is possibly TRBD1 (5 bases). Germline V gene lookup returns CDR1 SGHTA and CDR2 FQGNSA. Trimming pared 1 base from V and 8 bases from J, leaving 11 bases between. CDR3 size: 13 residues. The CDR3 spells CASSLVGVGGYTF. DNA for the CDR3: TGTGCCAGCAGCTTAGTAGGGGTGGGAGGCTACACCTTC.

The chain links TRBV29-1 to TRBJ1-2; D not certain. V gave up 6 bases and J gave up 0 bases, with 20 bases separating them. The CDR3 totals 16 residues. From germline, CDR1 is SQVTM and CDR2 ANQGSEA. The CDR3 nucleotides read TGCAGCGTCCTTAGATCGACTCAACCACCTAACTATGGCTACACCTTC. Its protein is CSVLRSTQPPNYGYTF.

CDR3: CASINSGTDTQYF. The CDR3 bases are TGTGCCAGCATCAATAGCGGCACAGATACGCAGTATTTT. V usage is TRBV3-1 (or the pseudogene TRBV3-2) and J usage is TRBJ2-3; possible D gene TRBD2, 5 bases. The CDR3 extends over 13 amino acids. Germline V gives CDR1 LGHDT, CDR2 YNNKEL (reference sequence). Trimming took off 7 bases at V and 1 base at J, with 9 bases between the two ends.

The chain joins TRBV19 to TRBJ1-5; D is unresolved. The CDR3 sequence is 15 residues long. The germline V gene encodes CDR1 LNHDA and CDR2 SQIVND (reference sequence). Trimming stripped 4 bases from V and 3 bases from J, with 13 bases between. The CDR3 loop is CASSTLLRTNQPQHF. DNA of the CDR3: TGTGCCAGTAGTACCCTCCTAAGAACCAATCAGCCCCAGCATTTT.

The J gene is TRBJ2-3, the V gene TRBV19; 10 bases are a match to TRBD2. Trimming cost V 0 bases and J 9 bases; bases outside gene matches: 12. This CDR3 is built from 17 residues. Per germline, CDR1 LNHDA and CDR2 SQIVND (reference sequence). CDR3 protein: CASSIDSGGLRSGTQYF. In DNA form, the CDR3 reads TGTGCCAGTAGTATAGATAGCGGGGGGCTTAGATCGGGGACGCAGTATTTT.

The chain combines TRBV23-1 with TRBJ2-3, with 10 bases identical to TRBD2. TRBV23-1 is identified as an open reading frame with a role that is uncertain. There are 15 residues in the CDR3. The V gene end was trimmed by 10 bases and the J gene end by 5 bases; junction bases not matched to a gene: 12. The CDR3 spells CANSSGGAAVDTQYF. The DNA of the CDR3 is TGCGCCAACTCTAGCGGGGGCGCGGCGGTAGATACGCAGTATTTT.

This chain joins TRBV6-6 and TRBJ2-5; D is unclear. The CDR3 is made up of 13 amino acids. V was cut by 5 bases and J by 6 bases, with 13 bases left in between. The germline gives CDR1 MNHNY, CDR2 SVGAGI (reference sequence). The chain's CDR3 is CASSHTDPKTQYF. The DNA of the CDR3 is TGTGCCAGCAGTCACACAGATCCAAAGACCCAGTACTTC.

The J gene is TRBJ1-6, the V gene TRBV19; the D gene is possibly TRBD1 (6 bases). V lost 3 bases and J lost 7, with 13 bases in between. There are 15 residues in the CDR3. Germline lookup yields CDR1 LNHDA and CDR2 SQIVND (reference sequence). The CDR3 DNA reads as TGTGCCAGTAGTATCGGTTCGGGACAAAATTCACCCCTCCACTTT. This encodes CASSIGSGQNSPLHF. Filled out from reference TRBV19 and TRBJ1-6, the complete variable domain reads DGGITQSPKYLFRKEGQNVTLSCEQNLNHDAMYWYRQDPGQGLRLIYYSQIVNDFQKGDIAEGYSVSREKKESFPLTVTSAQKNPTAFYLCASSIGSGQNSPLHFGNGTRLTVT.

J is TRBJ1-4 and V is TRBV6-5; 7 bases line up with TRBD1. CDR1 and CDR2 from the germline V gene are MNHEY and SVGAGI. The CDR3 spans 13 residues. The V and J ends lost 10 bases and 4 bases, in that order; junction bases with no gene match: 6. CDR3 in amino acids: CATSGQNNEKLFF. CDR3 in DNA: TGTGCCACCTCGGGACAGAATAATGAAAAACTGTTTTTT.

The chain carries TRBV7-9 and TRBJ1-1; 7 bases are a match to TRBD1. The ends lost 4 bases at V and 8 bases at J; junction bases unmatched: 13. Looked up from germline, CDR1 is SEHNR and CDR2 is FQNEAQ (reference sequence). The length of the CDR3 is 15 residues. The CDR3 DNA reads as TGTGCCAGCAGCTCCCCACCTCAGGGGGAGGCGGAAGCTTTCTTT. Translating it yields CASSSPPQGEAEAFF.

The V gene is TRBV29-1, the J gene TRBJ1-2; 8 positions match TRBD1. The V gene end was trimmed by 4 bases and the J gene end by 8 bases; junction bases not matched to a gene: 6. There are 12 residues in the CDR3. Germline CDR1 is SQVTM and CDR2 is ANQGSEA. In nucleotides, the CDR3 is TGCAGCGTTGGGGGACAGGCTGCCGGCTACACCTTC. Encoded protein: CSVGGQAAGYTF.

CDR3 bases: TGTGCCAGCAGCCCAAGAGGAGGGCTCACTGAAGCTTTCTTT. Amino acids: CASSPRGGLTEAFF. The chain recombines TRBV7-2 with TRBJ1-1; D ambiguous. The CDR3 is 14 amino acids. The germline V and J ends were trimmed by 5 bases and 4 bases, with 14 bases remaining between them. In germline, CDR1 is SGHTA, CDR2 FQGNSA. Full variable domain (missing parts from reference TRBV7-2 and TRBJ1-1): GAGVSQSPSNKVTEKGKDVELRCDPISGHTALYWYRQSLGQGLEFLIYFQGNSAPDKSGLPSDRFSAERTGGSVSTLTIQRTQQEDSAVYLCASSPRGGLTEAFFGQGTRLTVV.

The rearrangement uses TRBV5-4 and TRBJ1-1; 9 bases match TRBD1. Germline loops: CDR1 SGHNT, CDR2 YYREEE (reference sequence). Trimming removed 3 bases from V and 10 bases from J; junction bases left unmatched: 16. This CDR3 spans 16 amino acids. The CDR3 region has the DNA TGTGCCAGCAGCTCATGGCCGACAGGGGGGGGTCGAGGAGCTTTCTTT. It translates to CASSSWPTGGGRGAFF.

CDR3 bases: TGTGCCAGCAGCGCCACCCGACGGAGGGTTACCTCTGGGGCCAACGTCCTGACTTTC. It yields the protein CASSATRRRVTSGANVLTF. V gene TRBV9 combines with J gene TRBJ2-6; maybe TRBD2 (6 bases). CDR3 length: 19 residues. Trimming stripped 3 bases from V and 0 bases from J, with 19 bases between. Per germline, CDR1 SGDLS and CDR2 YYNGEE.

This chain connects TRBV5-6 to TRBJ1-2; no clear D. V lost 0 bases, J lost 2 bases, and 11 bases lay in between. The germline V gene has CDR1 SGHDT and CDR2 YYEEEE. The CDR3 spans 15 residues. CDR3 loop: CASSLGSDGNYGYTF. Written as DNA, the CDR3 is TGTGCCAGCAGCTTGGGGAGTGACGGCAACTATGGCTACACCTTC.

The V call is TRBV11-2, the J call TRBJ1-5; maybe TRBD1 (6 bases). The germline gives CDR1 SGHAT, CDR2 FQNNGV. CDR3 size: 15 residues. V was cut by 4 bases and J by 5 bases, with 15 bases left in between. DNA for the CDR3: TGTGCCAGCAGCTACAGCCTCGGGGGGCATCAGCCCCAGCATTTT. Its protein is CASSYSLGGHQPQHF. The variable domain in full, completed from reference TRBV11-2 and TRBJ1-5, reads EAGVAQSPRYKIIEKRQSVAFWCNPISGHATLYWYQQILGQGPKLLIQFQNNGVVDDSQLPKDRFSAERLKGVDSTLKIQPAKLEDSAVYLCASSYSLGGHQPQHFGDGTRLSIL.

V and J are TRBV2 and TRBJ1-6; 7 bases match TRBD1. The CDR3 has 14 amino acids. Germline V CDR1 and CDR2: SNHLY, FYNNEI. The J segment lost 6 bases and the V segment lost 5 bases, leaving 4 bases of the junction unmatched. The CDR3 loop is CASSQTGANSPLHF. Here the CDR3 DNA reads TGTGCCAGCAGTCAAACAGGGGCTAATTCACCCCTCCACTTT. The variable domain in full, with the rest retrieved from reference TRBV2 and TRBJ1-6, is EPEVTQTPSHQVTQMGQEVILRCVPISNHLYFYWYRQILGQKVEFLVSFYNNEISEKSEIFDDQFSVERPDGSNFTLKIRSTKLEDSAMYFCASSQTGANSPLHFGNGTRLTVT.

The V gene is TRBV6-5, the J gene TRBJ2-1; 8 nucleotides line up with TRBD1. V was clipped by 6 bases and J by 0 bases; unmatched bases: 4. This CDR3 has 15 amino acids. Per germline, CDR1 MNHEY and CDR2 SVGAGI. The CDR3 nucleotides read TGTGCCAGCAGGCTGACAGGGGCCTCCTACAATGAGCAGTTCTTC. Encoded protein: CASRLTGASYNEQFF.

CDR3 in amino acids: CASSYGLAENTGELFF. For the CDR3, the DNA is TGTGCCAGCAGCTACGGACTAGCGGAGAACACCGGGGAGCTGTTTTTT. The V and J genes are TRBV7-6 and TRBJ2-2; 10 nucleotides agree with TRBD2. V shed 4 bases and J 1 base; nucleotides not matched to a gene: 3. Germline V gene lookup returns CDR1 SGHVS and CDR2 FNYEAQ. The CDR3 extends over 16 amino acids.

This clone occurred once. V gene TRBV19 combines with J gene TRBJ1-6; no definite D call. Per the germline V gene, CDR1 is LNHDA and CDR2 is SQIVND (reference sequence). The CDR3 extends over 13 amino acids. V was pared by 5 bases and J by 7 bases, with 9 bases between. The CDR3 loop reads CASSEQSNSPLHF. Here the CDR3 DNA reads TGTGCCAGTAGTGAACAGTCCAATTCACCCCTCCACTTT.

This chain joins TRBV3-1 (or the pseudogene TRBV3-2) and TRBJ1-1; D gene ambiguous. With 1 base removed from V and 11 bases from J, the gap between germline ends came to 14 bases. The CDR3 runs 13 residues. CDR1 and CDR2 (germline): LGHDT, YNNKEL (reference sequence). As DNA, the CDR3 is TGTGCCAGCAGCCAAGGGTCGGAACAGAAGGCTTTCTTT. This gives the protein CASSQGSEQKAFF.

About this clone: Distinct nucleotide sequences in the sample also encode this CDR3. The CDR3 DNA reads TGTGCCAGCAGCTTAGCGACTAGCGGGGGGTCCTACAATGAGCAGTTCTTC. This encodes CASSLATSGGSYNEQFF. V usage is TRBV7-2 and J usage is TRBJ2-1, with 13 bases aligning to TRBD2. The CDR3 sequence is 17 residues long. From germline, CDR1 is SGHTA and CDR2 FQGNSA. Trimming took 0 bases from V and 1 from J; bases not matched to a gene: 0. The variable domain in full, with the rest retrieved from reference TRBV7-2 and TRBJ2-1, is GAGVSQSPSNKVTEKGKDVELRCDPISGHTALYWYRQSLGQGLEFLIYFQGNSAPDKSGLPSDRFSAERTGGSVSTLTIQRTQQEDSAVYLCASSLATSGGSYNEQFFGPGTRLTVL.